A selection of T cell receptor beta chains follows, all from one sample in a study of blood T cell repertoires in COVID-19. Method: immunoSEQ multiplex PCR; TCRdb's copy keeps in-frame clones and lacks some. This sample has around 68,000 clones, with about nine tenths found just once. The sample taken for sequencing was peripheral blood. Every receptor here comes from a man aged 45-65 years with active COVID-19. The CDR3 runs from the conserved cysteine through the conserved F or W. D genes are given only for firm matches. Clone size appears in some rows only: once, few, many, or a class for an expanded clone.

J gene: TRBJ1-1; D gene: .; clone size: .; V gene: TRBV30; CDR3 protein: CAWSVRGTAFF; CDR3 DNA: TGTGCCTGGAGTGTACGCGGTACAGCTTTCTTT
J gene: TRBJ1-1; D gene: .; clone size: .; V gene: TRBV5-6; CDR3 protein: CASSLHRTEAFF; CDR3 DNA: TGTGCCAGCAGCTTGCACAGGACTGAAGCTTTCTTT
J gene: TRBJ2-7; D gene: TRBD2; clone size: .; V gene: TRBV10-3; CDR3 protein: CAISESSSGRSYEQYF; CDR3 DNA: TGTGCCATCAGTGAATCTTCTAGCGGGAGATCCTACGAGCAGTACTTC
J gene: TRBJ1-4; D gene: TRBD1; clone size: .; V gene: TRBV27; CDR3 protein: CASSPRQGTNEKLFF; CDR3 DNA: TGTGCCAGCAGTCCGCGACAGGGCACTAATGAAAAACTGTTTTTT
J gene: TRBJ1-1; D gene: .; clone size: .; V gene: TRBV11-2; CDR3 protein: CASSKRSTMNTEAFF; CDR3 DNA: TGTGCCAGCAGCAAAAGGTCCACTATGAACACTGAAGCTTTCTTT
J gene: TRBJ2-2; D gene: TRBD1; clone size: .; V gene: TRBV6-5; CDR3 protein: CASTNDRGRHGELFF; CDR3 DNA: TGTGCCAGCACTAATGACAGGGGGAGGCACGGGGAGCTGTTTTTT
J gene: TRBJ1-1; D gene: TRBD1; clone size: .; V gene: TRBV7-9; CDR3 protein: CASSLSGQPFNTEAFF; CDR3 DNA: TGTGCCAGCAGCTTATCGGGACAGCCTTTTAACACTGAAGCTTTCTTT
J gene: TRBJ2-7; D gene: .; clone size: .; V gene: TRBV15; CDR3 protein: CATSRPFGQPRPPYEQYF; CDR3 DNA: TGTGCCACCAGCAGACCTTTCGGACAGCCTCGACCCCCTTACGAGCAGTACTTC
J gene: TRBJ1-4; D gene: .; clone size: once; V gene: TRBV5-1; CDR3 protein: CASSTTGRGEEKLYF; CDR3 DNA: TGCGCCAGCAGTACCACAGGGAGAGGAGAAGAAAAACTGTATTTT
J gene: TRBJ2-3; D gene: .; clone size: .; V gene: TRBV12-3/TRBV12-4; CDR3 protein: CASRYRPSDTQYF; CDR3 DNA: TGTGCCAGCCGCTACAGACCCTCAGATACGCAGTATTTT
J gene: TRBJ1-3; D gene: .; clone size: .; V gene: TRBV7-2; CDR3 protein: CASSLDMTGGNTIYF; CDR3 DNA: TGTGCCAGCAGCTTAGATATGACGGGTGGAAACACCATATATTTT
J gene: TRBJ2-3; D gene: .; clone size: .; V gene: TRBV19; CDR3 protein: CASSRIAGTDTQYF; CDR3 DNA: TGTGCCAGTAGTAGGATAGCGGGCACAGATACGCAGTATTTT
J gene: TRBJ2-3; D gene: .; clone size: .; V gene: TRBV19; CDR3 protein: CASSKGQDTDTQYF; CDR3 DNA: TGTGCCAGTAGTAAGGGGCAGGACACAGATACGCAGTATTTT
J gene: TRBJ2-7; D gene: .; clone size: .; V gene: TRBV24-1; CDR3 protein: CATSDPTGPGEQYF; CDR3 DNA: TGTGCCACCAGTGACCCGACAGGACCGGGTGAGCAGTACTTC
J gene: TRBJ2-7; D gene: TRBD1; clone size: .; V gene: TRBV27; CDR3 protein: CASSQRDSLTPYEQYF; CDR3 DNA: TGTGCCAGCAGTCAAAGGGACAGTTTAACGCCGTACGAGCAGTACTTC
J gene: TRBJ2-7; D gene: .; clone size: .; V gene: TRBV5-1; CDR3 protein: CASSLDPPLVAGGEQYF; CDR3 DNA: TGCGCCAGCAGCTTGGATCCTCCTCTGGTCGCAGGTGGCGAGCAGTACTTC
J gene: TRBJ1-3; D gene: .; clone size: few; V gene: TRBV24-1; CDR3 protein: CATPGGQGNTIYF; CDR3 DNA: TGTGCCACCCCCGGGGGGCAGGGAAACACCATATATTTT
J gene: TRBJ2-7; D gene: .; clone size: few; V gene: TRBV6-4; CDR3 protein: CASSDPSYLGDGSSYEQYF; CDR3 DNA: TGTGCCAGCAGTGACCCATCATATCTAGGGGACGGGAGCTCCTACGAGCAGTACTTC
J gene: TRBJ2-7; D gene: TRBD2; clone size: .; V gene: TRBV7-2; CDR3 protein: CASSLGSPLAGGSYEQYF; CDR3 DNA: TGTGCCAGCAGCTTAGGAAGCCCACTAGCGGGAGGCTCCTACGAGCAGTACTTC
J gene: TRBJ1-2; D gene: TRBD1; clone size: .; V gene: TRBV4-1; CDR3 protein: CASSLRTGGDYGYTF; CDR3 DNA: TGCGCCAGCAGTCTTCGGACAGGGGGGGACTATGGCTACACCTTC
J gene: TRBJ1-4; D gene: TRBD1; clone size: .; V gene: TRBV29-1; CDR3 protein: CSVGQGATTNEKLFF; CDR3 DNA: TGCAGCGTTGGACAGGGGGCAACAACTAATGAAAAACTGTTTTTT
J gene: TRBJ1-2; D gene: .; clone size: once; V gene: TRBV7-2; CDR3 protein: CASSFYRERNSGYTF; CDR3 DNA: TGTGCCAGCAGCTTTTACCGGGAACGAAACTCTGGCTACACCTTC
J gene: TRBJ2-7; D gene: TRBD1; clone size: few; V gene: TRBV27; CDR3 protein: CASSSLGTGAYEQYF; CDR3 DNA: TGTGCCAGCAGTTCCCTCGGGACAGGGGCCTACGAGCAGTACTTC
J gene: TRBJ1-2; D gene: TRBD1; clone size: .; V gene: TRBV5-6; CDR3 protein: CASSAQGEVSYGYTF; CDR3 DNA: TGTGCCAGCAGCGCCCAGGGGGAGGTCTCTTATGGCTACACCTTC
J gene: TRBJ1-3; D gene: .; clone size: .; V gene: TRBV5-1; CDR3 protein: CASSLGVGLSSSGNTIYF; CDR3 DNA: TGCGCCAGCAGCTTGGGGGTTGGGCTCTCGAGCTCTGGAAACACCATATATTTT
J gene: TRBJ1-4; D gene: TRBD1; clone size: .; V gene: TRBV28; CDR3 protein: CASSDMPGQTNEKLFF; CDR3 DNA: TGTGCCAGCAGTGATATGCCGGGACAGACTAATGAAAAACTGTTTTTT
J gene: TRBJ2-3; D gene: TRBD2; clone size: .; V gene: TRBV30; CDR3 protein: CAWGGSGGRPDTQYF; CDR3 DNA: TGTGCCTGGGGCGGCTCGGGGGGGAGGCCAGATACGCAGTATTTT
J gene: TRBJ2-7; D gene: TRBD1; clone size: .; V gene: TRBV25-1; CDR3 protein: CASSPDRGVYEQYF; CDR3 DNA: TGTGCCAGCAGTCCCGACAGGGGGGTTTACGAGCAGTACTTC
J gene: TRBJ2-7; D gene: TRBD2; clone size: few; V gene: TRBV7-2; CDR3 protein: CASSLVGGRSEQYF; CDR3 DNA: TGTGCCAGCAGCTTAGTAGGCGGGAGAAGCGAGCAGTACTTC
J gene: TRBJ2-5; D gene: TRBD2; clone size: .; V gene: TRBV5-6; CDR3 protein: CASSLVGGPRETQYF; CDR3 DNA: TGTGCCAGCAGCTTGGTGGGAGGGCCGCGGGAGACCCAGTACTTC
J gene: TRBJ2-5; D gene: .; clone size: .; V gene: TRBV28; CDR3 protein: CASSLWVGGQTQYF; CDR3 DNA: TGTGCCAGCAGTTTATGGGTGGGGGGGCAGACCCAGTACTTC
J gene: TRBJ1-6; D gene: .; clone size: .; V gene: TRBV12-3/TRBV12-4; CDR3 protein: CASSPDGSALHF; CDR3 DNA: TGTGCCAGCAGCCCCGATGGTAGTGCCCTCCACTTT
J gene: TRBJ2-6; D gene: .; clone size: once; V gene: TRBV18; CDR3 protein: CASSPNLDSRTSGANVLTF; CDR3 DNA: TGTGCCAGCTCACCGAACCTGGACAGTAGAACCTCTGGGGCCAACGTCCTGACTTTC
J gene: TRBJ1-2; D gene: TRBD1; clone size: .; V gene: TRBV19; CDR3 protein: CASSPPAGQRNYGYTF; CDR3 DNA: TGTGCCAGTAGTCCTCCTGCGGGACAGCGTAACTATGGCTACACCTTC
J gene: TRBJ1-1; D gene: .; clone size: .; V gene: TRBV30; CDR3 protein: CALRQFTNTEAFF; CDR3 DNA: TGTGCCTTGAGACAGTTCACGAACACTGAAGCTTTCTTT
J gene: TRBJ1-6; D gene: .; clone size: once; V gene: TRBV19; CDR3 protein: CASTDRSSYNSPLHF; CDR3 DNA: TGTGCCAGTACAGACAGGAGCTCCTATAATTCACCCCTCCACTTT
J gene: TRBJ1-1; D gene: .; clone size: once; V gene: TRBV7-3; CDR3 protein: CASSLGPRDIYTEAFF; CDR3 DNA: TGTGCCAGCAGCTTAGGCCCCCGGGACATATACACTGAAGCTTTCTTT
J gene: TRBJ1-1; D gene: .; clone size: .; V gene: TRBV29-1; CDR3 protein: CSVENRMNTEAFF; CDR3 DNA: TGCAGCGTTGAAAACAGAATGAACACTGAAGCTTTCTTT
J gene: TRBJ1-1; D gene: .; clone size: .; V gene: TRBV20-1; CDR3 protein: CSARGSTEAFF; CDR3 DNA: TGCAGTGCCAGAGGTAGCACTGAAGCTTTCTTT
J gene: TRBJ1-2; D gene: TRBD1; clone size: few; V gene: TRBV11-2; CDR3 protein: CASSSLRRDSYGYTF; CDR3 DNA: TGTGCCAGCAGCTCTCTGAGAAGGGACAGCTATGGCTACACCTTC
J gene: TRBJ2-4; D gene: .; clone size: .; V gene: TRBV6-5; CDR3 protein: CASSYSWAAKNIQYF; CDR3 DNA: TGTGCCAGCAGTTACTCGTGGGCAGCCAAAAACATTCAGTACTTC
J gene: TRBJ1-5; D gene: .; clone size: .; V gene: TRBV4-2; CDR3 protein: CASSQDPGKDQPQHF; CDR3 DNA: TGTGCCAGCAGCCAAGATCCAGGGAAGGATCAGCCCCAGCATTTT
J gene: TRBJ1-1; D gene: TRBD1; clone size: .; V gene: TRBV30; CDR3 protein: CAWSLGTAEAFF; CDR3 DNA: TGTGCCTGGAGTCTCGGGACAGCTGAAGCTTTCTTT